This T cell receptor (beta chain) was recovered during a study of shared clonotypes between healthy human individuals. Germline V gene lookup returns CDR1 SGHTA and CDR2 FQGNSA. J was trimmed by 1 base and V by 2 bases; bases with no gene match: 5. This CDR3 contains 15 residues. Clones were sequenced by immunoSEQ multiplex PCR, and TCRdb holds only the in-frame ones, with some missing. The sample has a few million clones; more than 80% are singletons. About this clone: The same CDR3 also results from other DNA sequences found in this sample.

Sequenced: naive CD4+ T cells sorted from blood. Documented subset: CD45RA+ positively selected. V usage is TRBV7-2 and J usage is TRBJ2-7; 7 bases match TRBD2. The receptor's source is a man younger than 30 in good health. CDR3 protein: CASSLSGTGSYEQYF. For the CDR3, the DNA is TGTGCCAGCAGCTTAAGCGGGACTGGGTCCTACGAGCAGTACTTC.